This TCR beta chain was obtained from a study of beta chain features in type 1 diabetes. Background on the study: When patients were set against healthy donors, age, gender and cell yields were similar.

Expressed TCRB transcripts were sequenced because the entire RNA isolate underwent reverse transcription. Assay: immunoSEQ multiplex PCR; the TCRdb copy retains only in-frame clones and omits some. The profile shows 600,000 to 750,000 clones, 12% of them singletons. Whole-study findings and limits: Moderate but significant shortening of TCRB CDR3s was recorded in all four CD4+ subsets from Type 1 diabetes patients.

The V gene lost 1 base and the J gene lost 2 bases, with 9 bases spanning the gap. The CDR3 runs to 15 residues. The germline gives CDR1 SEHNR, CDR2 FQNEAQ (reference sequence). A few counts support this clone. Its antigen is unknown. V is TRBV7-9 and J is TRBJ2-1, with D possibly called TRBD1 or TRBD2 (5 bases each). Sequencing was performed on naive CD4+ T cells from blood. The sequence came from a man in his thirties or forties with type 1 diabetes. CDR3 DNA sequence: TGTGCCAGCAGCTTAGGGGGGAAAACCTACAATGAGCAGTTCTTC. Protein: CASSLGGKTYNEQFF.